This TCR beta chain originates from a study of blood T cells in healthy people across ages. Overall study findings and caveats: Not knowing donor CMV status may have confounded expanded clonotype changes.

Trimming cost V 4 bases and J 4 bases, with 10 bases left between them. CDR1 MDHEN and CDR2 SYDVKM come from the germline V gene. CDR3 size: 13 residues. Then a second PCR, running roughly 7 to 11 cycles, was carried out with a sample-barcoded 5' primer and a J-beta primer mix. A template-switch adaptor with 12 random nucleotides tagged each cDNA molecule. Each CDR3 protein gets one entry after TCRdb re-called the 5' RACE reads with MiXCR. The data show hundreds of thousands of distinct CDR3 sequences, roughly 53% seen once. This clonotype was recorded a few times. Antigen unknown. The sample taken for sequencing was blood. The rearrangement links TRBV28 to TRBJ1-2, with TRBD1 as a possible D gene (6 bases). This receptor was obtained from a man aged 55 to 70 in good health. CDR3 in amino acids: CASSSQGSYGYTF. The DNA for the CDR3 is TGTGCCAGCAGTTCCCAGGGGAGCTATGGCTACACCTTC.